This TCR beta chain was retrieved from a study of blood T cell repertoires in COVID-19. Overall study context: Sites in the United States, Italy and Spain provided acute and convalescent COVID-19 samples.

The assay was immunoSEQ multiplex PCR, and TCRdb's table has in-frame clones only and misses some. The table has almost 200,000 clones, more than 70% seen once. Unmatched junction bases numbered 6, after V lost 0 bases and J lost 4 bases. CDR3 size: 15 residues. Germline CDR1 is SGDLS and CDR2 is YYNGEE. In assigning cohorts, the study relied on participant-reported clinical history. The chain couples TRBV9 to TRBJ2-5; 7 bases match TRBD2. The origin of this receptor is a woman aged 18-29 years who had recovered from COVID-19. The sample taken for sequencing was PBMCs or T cells enriched from blood (not recorded which). CDR3 sequence (DNA): TGTGCCAGCAGCGTAGACTCCGGGGGGTCAGAGACCCAGTACTTC. Translation gives CASSVDSGGSETQYF.